This T cell receptor (beta chain) was retrieved from a study of cytomegalovirus exposure and HLA in healthy donors (dated 2017 in TCRdb). Context from the whole study: An earlier analysis of some 550 of the donors reported about 250 Gb of sequence data and 117 million unique TCR beta sequences from approximately 180 million T cells. An earlier analysis of 500 to 650 of the donors applied high-throughput TCR beta sequencing to assess whether each TCR beta V gene segment acted as functional or pseudogenic. The genetic ancestry cluster associated with self-reported Caucasian donors included around four fifths of the 300 to 450 genotyped donors. Every repertoire in the discovery cohort had been generated on one and the same sequencing platform. The study was designed to test whether signatures of past pathogen exposure could be identified by cataloging public T cell receptors. High-throughput TCR immunosequencing, statistical association of individual TCRs with disease status, and machine learning were combined to predict cytomegalovirus infection status. In a later analysis, previously published TCR beta repertoires from about 670 donors were re-analyzed and high-resolution HLA genotyping was added so that TCR occurrence patterns could be studied. Donor age, sex, ethnicity and CMV serostatus were compiled together with the repertoire data. A later genetic analysis used genome-wide SNP genotypes for about 55% of the 666 donors, treating that subset as a discovery cohort. An early release that covered more than 550 HLA-typed donors contained about 300 gigabases of sequencing data and 65 million to 100 million unique TCR sequences. A separate validation cohort of over a hundred different subjects was used in addition to the roughly 720-subject first cohort. The study used immunosequencing to profile the T cell repertoires of approximately 690 subjects and linked those repertoires to cytomegalovirus serostatus. On average, 235,054 unique TCR beta nucleotide sequences were sequenced per donor among 300 to 500 genotyped donors of the cohort, with 15% to 20% of those sequences being non-productive. Roughly 5 DR-DQ haplotypes were handled as single units for association and clustering because linkage in the cohort was strong. Both class I and class II loci were covered by HLA typing, at four-digit resolution. Rather than using new phenotypic data, the later analysis identified candidate immune exposures from TCR beta sequences and from how often those sequences occurred across donors. The number of typed donors differed by locus: roughly 620-640 for A, B, C, DRB1 and DQB1; about 520 for DQA1; 606 for DPA1; and around 450 for DPB1.

CDR1 and CDR2 (LNHDA, SQIVND) derive from the germline V gene (reference sequence). Trimming at the junction amounts to 3 bases on V and 4 bases on J, and the germline ends lie 9 bases apart. The CDR3 has 13 amino acids, counting the end cysteine and phenylalanine. Just CDR3 DNA is preserved here, 39 bases in frame from base 1. The cohort was made up of 666 healthy bone marrow donors. All cohort members were sampled while nominally healthy, although unrecorded immune exposures were likely present. The donor tested CMV seropositive, placing the donor among the 250 to 350 seropositive members of the cohort. Every donor gave a peripheral blood sample, and the peripheral blood mononuclear cells from that sample were used for TCR beta sequencing. Genomic DNA was extracted from the blood cell samples with the Qiagen DNeasy Blood Extraction Kit. This clone appeared once. Its specific antigen is unknown. No much larger clonotype is one base removed from it; base qualities were not supplied.

The investigation overall reported the following: Because counts were too low, more than 15 rarely observed V segments, including chromosome 9 orphons, were excluded from the earlier analysis of under 650 of the donors. Linkage disequilibrium might explain the correlated functional status among segregating V segments, but an unknown experimental factor could not be ruled out. The sequencing pipeline was judged likely to have produced a cluster of highly shared sequence variants as a technical artifact. A further reported finding was that TCR beta sequences accurately predicted the HLA-A and HLA-B alleles for most subjects in the first cohort. Broadly in line with IMGT annotations, most TCR beta V segments showed up in productive rearrangements about 90% or about 30% of the time in an earlier analysis of under 700 of the donors. The cohort was sequenced for TCR beta chains only, and without alpha or paired-chain data the features that could be detected were limited. The study listed 164 TCR beta chains as associated with cytomegalovirus. In a later analysis, HLA-associated TCR beta chains were found to be more clonally expanded and to have lower generation probabilities than equally common non-associated chains. V-gene and J-gene trimming of TCR beta chains was associated with a missense DCLRE1C variant in a later genetic analysis, and the association was replicated in an independent cohort. In a later analysis, TCR association rates were found to vary across HLA loci, with the most associated TCRs seen for DRB1 alleles and the fewest for HLA-C alleles. The 87-base-pair reads could not distinguish some IMGT-functional V segments, including TRBV6-2 and TRBV6-3, so those segments were excluded. Roughly uniform sequencing depth across donors was assumed in presence/absence analyses, although this assumption may not hold. CMV serostatus was the only immune exposure information available for the cohort. The classifier was reported to diagnose cytomegalovirus status with high specificity and sensitivity in both the original and validation cohorts. Three of the identified cytomegalovirus-associated TCR beta chains were confirmed in vitro to be specific for cytomegalovirus antigens. Most CMV-associated TCR beta chains appeared to be HLA-restricted in a later analysis, and the HLA associations seemed to be driven largely by CMV exposure. Compared with the 666-donor mean, donors in an Asian-associated ancestry cluster had fewer N-insertions in productive TCRs, according to a later genetic analysis. Across donors, most TCR sequences were observed very rarely, whereas some public TCRs were present in many individuals. When HLA alleles, especially DR and DQ, strongly co-occurred, attributing TCR associations to individual alleles was difficult. Several of the top co-occurrence clusters appeared to be linked to parvovirus B19, influenza, CMV and Epstein-Barr virus, according to a later analysis. Because some donors lacked HLA typing at each locus, the association tests relied only on the typed subset. Specific HLA alleles were associated with about 17,000 TCR beta sequences at a false discovery rate of 0.05 in a later analysis. The authors suggested that the approach could potentially be extended to other disease states and immunological phenotypes.

Library creation used the immunoSEQ multiplex PCR assay. For the multiplex PCR, a mixture combining 60 forward primers for TCR Vbeta segments and 13 reverse primers for TCR Jbeta segments was used. The CDR3 region of rearranged TCR beta genes was amplified from genomic DNA with a multiplex PCR assay. The Illumina HiSeq System was used to sequence the amplified TCR beta libraries as 87-base-pair reads. The study's own analysis went as follows. A later analysis counted about 76 million unique TCR beta chains across the 500 to 850 repertoires, and around 9.9 million of these chains were shared by at least two donors. Raw reads were error-corrected and collapsed into unique sequences by a nearest-neighbor algorithm in which closely related sequences were merged to remove PCR and sequencing errors. CDR3 sequences were aligned to IMGT reference sequences to assign V, D and J gene segments. For a sequence to be retained, a match of at least six nucleotides to both a V gene segment and a J gene segment was required. A rearrangement counted as productive if the CDR3 had no stop codons and remained in frame with V and J, and every other rearrangement counted as non-productive. Following IMGT convention, CDR3 was defined as the stretch from the second conserved V-encoded cysteine to the conserved J-encoded phenylalanine. In an earlier analysis of 587 of the donors, sequences lacking an unambiguous match to a single V gene segment were excluded. In an earlier analysis of 587 of the donors, a V segment was called functional when productive rearrangements were above 56.7%, and segregating when the standard deviation between donors exceeded 5%. A statistical classification framework was developed to diagnose cytomegalovirus status using the catalog of TCR beta chain sequences. A later analysis assigned V and J genes by comparing TCR nucleotide sequences with IMGT/GENE-DB human TR gene sequences. Using the TCRdist pipeline, a later analysis assigned CDR3 sequences along with most-parsimonious VDJ recombination scenarios. In a later analysis, each TCR beta chain was defined by its CDR3 amino acid sequence together with its V-gene family, and reads without a unique V-gene family were excluded. To address suspected cross-contamination and a sequencing artifact, a later analysis removed under 600 highly shared, low-generation-probability nucleotide sequences. For each public chain, a later analysis derived a clonal expansion index from normalized ranks of inferred template counts within each repertoire. In a later analysis, generation probabilities were computed using a VDJ recombination model fitted to out-of-frame rearrangements, and the results were checked against IGoR. In a later analysis, TCR-TCR, TCR-HLA and TCR-CMV co-occurrence was scored with hypergeometric tests, and a repertoire-size bias correction was applied to TCR pairs. To estimate false discovery rates, a later analysis permuted the HLA or CMV assignments 20 times. In a later analysis, co-occurring TCRs were grouped using DBSCAN, and TCRdist sequence similarity was added for clustering within HLA-allele-positive subsets. Repertoires with fewer than 30,000 or more than 120,000 public chains, plus five repertoires with anomalous nucleotide sharing, were excluded from co-occurrence clustering. TCRdb took over this immuneACCESS table, retaining in-frame rearrangements with V and J assigned. Such tables are incomplete; in checked studies, under half of the missing clones stem from an unresolved V gene, and the remainder is unexplained. V, J and clone size are those of that table, while D and trimming were read from the DNA. This sample has over 200,000 clones in its table, and around 76% of those were observed once. The ten largest clones represent around 5.4% of the sample.

The rearranged chain carries TRBV19 and TRBJ1-2; the D gene cannot be named for sure. Sequenced: PBMCs. This clonotype was obtained from a woman aged 40 to 50 in good health and CMV-seropositive. The DNA sequence is given as TGTGCCAGTAGTATCCCGGGTCTCTATGGCTACACCTTC. Translated, this is CASSIPGLYGYTF.